The 20 T cell receptor beta chains below were found in one sample sequenced in a study of T cells in Graves' hyperthyroidism and ophthalmopathy. TCR beta CDR3 regions were amplified from RNA transcripts. The primer set for the first-round RT-PCR of the TCR CDR3 was HTBI. Each CDR3 protein is one row after TCRdb ran MiXCR on the multiplex PCR reads. Here the sample spans 600,000 to 800,000 distinct CDR3 sequences, under 45% being singletons. Input material: blood. These receptors originate from a woman in her thirties or forties with Graves' hyperthyroidism.

This chain uses TRBV10-3 with TRBJ1-1, with a tentative D call TRBD1 (6 bases). The V gene lost 7 bases and the J gene lost 2 bases, with 14 bases spanning the gap. From germline, CDR1 is ENHRY and CDR2 SYGVKD. The CDR3 covers 14 residues. CDR3: CAITLRTANTEAFF. The CDR3, as DNA: TGTGCCATCACCCTAAGGACAGCTAACACTGAAGCTTTCTTT.

There are many counts of this clonotype. V usage is TRBV2 and J usage is TRBJ2-2; D may be TRBD1 (5 bases). From germline, CDR1 is SNHLY and CDR2 FYNNEI. CDR3 length: 16 amino acids. V was trimmed by 2 bases and J by 4 bases, leaving 14 bases between them. The CDR3 is CASSERAGKGTGELFF. The CDR3 DNA is TGTGCCAGCAGTGAACGGGCAGGGAAGGGCACCGGGGAGCTGTTTTTT.

V is TRBV2 and J is TRBJ2-7, with 11 bases that match TRBD2. V lost 6 bases, J lost 2 bases, and 12 bases stayed unmatched. CDR1 SNHLY and CDR2 FYNNEI come from the germline V gene. CDR3 length equals 17 residues. The CDR3 protein is CASSPGLAAKTTYEQYF. The CDR3 DNA reads TGTGCCAGCAGCCCGGGACTAGCGGCGAAGACAACCTACGAGCAGTACTTC.

For the CDR3, the DNA is TGTGCCAGCAGCGCTTCCGGGACAGGGTGGACCTACGAGCAGTACTTC. Translating gives CASSASGTGWTYEQYF. The rearrangement links TRBV7-2 to TRBJ2-7; TRBD1 matches at 9 bases. V shed 5 bases and J 2 bases; nucleotides not matched to a gene: 10. This CDR3 comprises 16 residues. CDR1 SGHTA and CDR2 FQGNSA come from the germline V gene.

V and J are TRBV25-1 and TRBJ2-7; TRBD1 agrees at 9 bases. This CDR3 contains 16 residues. V shed 6 bases, J shed 3 bases, and the junction held 12 bases outside the gene matches. Per germline, CDR1 MGHDK and CDR2 SYGVNS. CDR3 coding DNA: TGTGCCAGCAGCCCCATCAAGACAGGGGGTAACTACGAGCAGTACTTC. Its translation is CASSPIKTGGNYEQYF.

This chain connects TRBV19 to TRBJ2-1; TRBD2 matches 9 bases. The germline V gene encodes CDR1 LNHDA and CDR2 SQIVND (reference sequence). The ends lost 10 bases at V and 4 bases at J; junction bases unmatched: 8. CDR3 length: 14 residues. The CDR3 loop reads CATNPGLAYNEQFF. Written as DNA, the CDR3 is TGTGCCACCAATCCGGGACTAGCTTACAATGAGCAGTTCTTC.

The V and J genes are TRBV28 and TRBJ1-3; D may be TRBD1 (6 bases). The V end was cut by 6 bases, the J end by 0 bases, with 12 bases between. Germline V gene data show CDR1 as MDHEN and CDR2 as SYDVKM. The CDR3 runs to 15 residues. The CDR3 DNA sequence: TGTGCCAGCAGACCCCAGGGGCTCTCTGGAAACACCATATATTTT. Residues: CASRPQGLSGNTIYF.

This clonotype was recorded many times. The chain uses TRBV10-3 and TRBJ2-5, with D possibly being TRBD2 (5 bases). Trimming left V 4 bases short and J 5 bases short, with 11 bases between. Germline-derived CDR1 and CDR2 are ENHRY and SYGVKD. The CDR3 is made up of 13 amino acids. The DNA for the CDR3 is TGTGCCATCAGTGCGGAGGACTCCGAGACCCAGTACTTC. It encodes CAISAEDSETQYF.

This clonotype was recorded at least ten times. This chain joins TRBV29-1 and TRBJ1-1; D gene ambiguous. Germline V lookup: CDR1 SQVTM, CDR2 ANQGSEA. CDR3 length equals 11 residues. V gave up 3 bases and J gave up 6 bases, with 8 bases separating them. CDR3 sequence: CSVDGRAEAFF. In nucleotides, the CDR3 is TGCAGCGTTGATGGTCGAGCTGAAGCTTTCTTT.

This clonotype was counted many times. This chain connects TRBV2 to TRBJ1-1; possibly TRBD1 for D (6 bases). Germline assignment: CDR1 SNHLY and CDR2 FYNNEI. The CDR3 covers 14 residues. Trimming left V 5 bases short and J 4 bases short, with 14 bases between. The CDR3 DNA follows: TGTGCCAGCAGTCTGATGGGGGCGGGCACTGAAGCTTTCTTT. This gives the protein CASSLMGAGTEAFF.

This clonotype was counted at least ten times. At one boundary the junction diverges from the germline segment, which might be a read error. The J gene is TRBJ2-7, the V gene TRBV5-1, with 11 positions matching TRBD1. Looked up from germline, CDR1 is SGHRS and CDR2 is YFSETQ. CDR3 size: 15 residues. The CDR3 sequence: CASSLSGTGGYEQYF. The CDR3 DNA follows: TGTGCCAGCAGCCTTTCCGGGACAGGGGGCTACGAGCAGTACTTC. The variable domain in full, with the rest retrieved from reference TRBV5-1 and TRBJ2-7, is KAGVTQTPRYLIKTRGQQVTLSCSPISGHRSVSWYQQTPGQGLQFLFEYFSETQRNKGNFPGRFSGRQFSNSRSEMNVSTLELGDSALYLCASSLSGTGGYEQYFGPGTRLTVT.

Only a few counts were recorded for this clonotype. The genes are TRBV28 and TRBJ2-7, with 7 nucleotides matching TRBD1. Germline assignment: CDR1 MDHEN and CDR2 SYDVKM. There are 13 residues in the CDR3. Trimming removed 4 bases from V and 5 bases from J; junction bases left unmatched: 5. CDR3 sequence: CASSSGQLDEQYF. CDR3 coding DNA: TGTGCCAGCAGTTCGGGACAGCTGGACGAGCAGTACTTC.

V is TRBV20-1 and J is TRBJ2-3, with D tentatively TRBD1 (5 bases). Germline CDR1 reads DFQATT; CDR2 reads SNEGSKA (reference sequence). This CDR3 has 17 residues. V was pared by 1 base and J by 1 base, with 18 bases between. DNA of the CDR3: TGCAGTGCTAGAGGGACCAGGGAACGTATGGGCACAGATACGCAGTATTTT. This gives the protein CSARGTRERMGTDTQYF.

The sample holds many counts of this clonotype. V gene TRBV7-9 combines with J gene TRBJ2-7; 7 nucleotides line up with TRBD1. Germline-derived CDR1 and CDR2 are SEHNR and FQNEAQ (reference sequence). The CDR3 consists of 13 residues. Trimming at V came to 4 bases and at J to 3 bases, leaving 3 bases not matched to a gene. The CDR3 region is CASSSQGDYEQYF. DNA for the CDR3: TGTGCCAGCAGCTCGCAGGGGGACTACGAGCAGTACTTC.

This clonotype was counted only a few times. The chain couples TRBV7-2 to TRBJ1-2; D gene uncertain. This CDR3 spans 13 amino acids. CDR1 and CDR2 (germline): SGHTA, FQGNSA. Between the trimmed V and J ends, which lost 5 bases and 5 bases, there was a span of 12 bases. CDR3 sequence (DNA): TGTGCCAGCAGCCAAGCCCCCGTTTATGGCTACACCTTC. As protein: CASSQAPVYGYTF.

Only a few counts were recorded for this clonotype. J is TRBJ2-5 and V is TRBV14; possible D gene TRBD1, 7 bases. Germline assignment: CDR1 SGHDN and CDR2 FVKESK. CDR3 length: 17 residues. The germline V and J ends were trimmed by 5 bases and 3 bases, with 22 bases remaining between them. CDR3 amino acids: CASSLYKRRDSKETQYF. CDR3 nucleotides: TGTGCCAGCAGCTTATACAAGCGGCGGGACAGCAAAGAGACCCAGTACTTC.

This clonotype was found many times. CDR3 amino acids: CASSLAPGNSYEQYF. In DNA form, the CDR3 reads TGTGCCAGCAGCTTAGCCCCAGGGAACTCCTACGAGCAGTACTTC. The chain is built from TRBV7-2 and TRBJ2-7, with D tentatively TRBD1 (5 bases). The V and J ends lost 0 bases and 0 bases respectively, with 9 bases between them. The CDR3 runs to 15 residues. Per the germline V gene, CDR1 is SGHTA and CDR2 is FQGNSA.

This clonotype showed up many times. The chain has TRBV7-2 and TRBJ1-2; D is unresolved. CDR1 and CDR2 from the germline V gene are SGHTA and FQGNSA. The CDR3 sequence is 13 residues long. Trimming left V 5 bases short and J 6 bases short, with 13 bases between. The CDR3 nucleotides are TGTGCCAGCAGCCCTGCGGGGTTGCATGGCTACACCTTC. Translated: CASSPAGLHGYTF.

A word on this clonotype: This may be a read error: a much more frequent sequence differs by one nucleotide. CDR3 nucleotide sequence: TGTGCCAGCAGCGGGCAAGGAAAGTATGGCTACACCTTC. Amino acids: CASSGQGKYGYTF. The chain joins TRBV7-2 to TRBJ1-2; D is undetermined. Germline CDR1 and CDR2: SGHTA and FQGNSA. Trimming stripped 5 bases from V and 5 bases from J, with 12 bases between. The CDR3 length is 13 residues.

A few counts support this clonotype. The chain links TRBV19 to TRBJ1-2; D is unresolved. The CDR3 is 14 residues long. V dropped 7 bases and J dropped 8 bases, with 20 bases sitting between them. CDR1 and CDR2 from the germline V gene are LNHDA and SQIVND (reference sequence). The CDR3 loop is CASTPLGGQVGYTF. The CDR3 DNA reads as TGTGCCAGTACCCCGCTAGGCGGTCAGGTGGGCTACACCTTC.